This record looks at one T cell receptor (beta chain) sequence and its context. Method: immunoSEQ multiplex PCR; TCRdb's copy keeps in-frame clones and lacks some. Counted here are over 200,000 clones, 85% occurring once; the ten biggest clones make up about 17%. V lost 3 bases and J lost 4; bases outside the gene matches: 5. CDR3 length: 14 residues. Germline V gene data show CDR1 as SQVTM and CDR2 as ANQGSEA. This specimen comes from a study of blood T cell repertoires in COVID-19. Study summary: COVID-19 samples from acute and convalescent phases originated in the United States, Italy and Spain.

Residents of about two dozen US areas, aged roughly 18 to 89 years, made up the participants. The sequencing input was PBMCs or T cells enriched from blood (not recorded which). The chain recombines TRBV29-1 with TRBJ2-7; 11 bases are shared with TRBD1. This clonotype was obtained from a man aged 35 to 55 who had recovered from COVID-19. This CDR3 is CSVEGTGGDYEQYF. The CDR3 DNA is TGCAGCGTTGAGGGGACAGGGGGAGATTACGAGCAGTACTTC.